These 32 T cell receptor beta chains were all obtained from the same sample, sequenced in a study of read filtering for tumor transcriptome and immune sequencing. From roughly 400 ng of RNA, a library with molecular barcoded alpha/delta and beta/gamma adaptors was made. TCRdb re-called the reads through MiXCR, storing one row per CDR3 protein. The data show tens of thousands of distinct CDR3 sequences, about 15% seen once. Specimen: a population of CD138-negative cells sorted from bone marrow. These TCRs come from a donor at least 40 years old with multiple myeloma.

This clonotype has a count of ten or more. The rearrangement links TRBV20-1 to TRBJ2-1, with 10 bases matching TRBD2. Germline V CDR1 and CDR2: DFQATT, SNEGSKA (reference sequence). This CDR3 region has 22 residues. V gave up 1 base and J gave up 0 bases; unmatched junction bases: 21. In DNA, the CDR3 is TGCAGTGCTAGAGGGCTAGCGGGAGCGGCGGCCAATATCCTAAGCTCCTACAATGAGCAGTTCTTC. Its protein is CSARGLAGAAANILSSYNEQFF.

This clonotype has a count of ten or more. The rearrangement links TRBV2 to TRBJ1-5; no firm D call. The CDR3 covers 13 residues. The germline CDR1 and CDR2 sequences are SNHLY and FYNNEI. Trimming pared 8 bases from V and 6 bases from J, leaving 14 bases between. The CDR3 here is CASQAAFSQPQHF. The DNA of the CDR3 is TGTGCCAGCCAGGCGGCGTTCAGTCAGCCCCAGCATTTT.

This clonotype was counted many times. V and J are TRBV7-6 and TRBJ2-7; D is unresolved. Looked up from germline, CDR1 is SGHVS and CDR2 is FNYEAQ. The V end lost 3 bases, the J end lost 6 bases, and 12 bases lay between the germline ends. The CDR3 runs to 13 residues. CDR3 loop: CASSLGGTSEQYF. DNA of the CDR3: TGTGCCAGCAGCTTGGGCGGAACCTCCGAGCAGTACTTC.

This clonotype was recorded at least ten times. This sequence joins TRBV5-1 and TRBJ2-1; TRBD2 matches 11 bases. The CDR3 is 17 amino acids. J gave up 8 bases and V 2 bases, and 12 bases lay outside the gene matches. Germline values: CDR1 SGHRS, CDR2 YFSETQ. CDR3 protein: CASSFGLAGGIWDEQFF. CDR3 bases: TGCGCCAGCAGCTTTGGGCTAGCGGGAGGAATTTGGGATGAGCAGTTCTTC. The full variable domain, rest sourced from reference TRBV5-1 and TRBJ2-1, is KAGVTQTPRYLIKTRGQQVTLSCSPISGHRSVSWYQQTPGQGLQFLFEYFSETQRNKGNFPGRFSGRQFSNSRSEMNVSTLELGDSALYLCASSFGLAGGIWDEQFFGPGTRLTVL.

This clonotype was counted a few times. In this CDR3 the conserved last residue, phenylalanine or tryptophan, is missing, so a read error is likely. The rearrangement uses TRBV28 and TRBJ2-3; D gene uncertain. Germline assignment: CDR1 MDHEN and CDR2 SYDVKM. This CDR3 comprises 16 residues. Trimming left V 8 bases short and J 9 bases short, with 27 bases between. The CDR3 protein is CASGLRSQSVKATQYL. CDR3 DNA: TGTGCCAGCGGGCTCCGGTCCCAAAGTGTGAAAGCGACGCAGTATCTT.

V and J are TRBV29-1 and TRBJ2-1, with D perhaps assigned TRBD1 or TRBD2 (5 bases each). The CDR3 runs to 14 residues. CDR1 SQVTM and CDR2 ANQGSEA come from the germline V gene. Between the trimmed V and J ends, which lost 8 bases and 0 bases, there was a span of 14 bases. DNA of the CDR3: TGCAGCACAAGGGACGAGAGCTCCTACAATGAGCAGTTCTTC. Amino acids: CSTRDESSYNEQFF.

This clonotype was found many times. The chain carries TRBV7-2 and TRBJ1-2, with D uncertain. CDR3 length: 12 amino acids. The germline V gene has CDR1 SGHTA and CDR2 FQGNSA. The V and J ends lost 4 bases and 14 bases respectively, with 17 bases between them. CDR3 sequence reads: CASSSYSLRSTF. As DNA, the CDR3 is TGTGCCAGCAGCTCCTACTCGCTTCGGTCGACCTTC.

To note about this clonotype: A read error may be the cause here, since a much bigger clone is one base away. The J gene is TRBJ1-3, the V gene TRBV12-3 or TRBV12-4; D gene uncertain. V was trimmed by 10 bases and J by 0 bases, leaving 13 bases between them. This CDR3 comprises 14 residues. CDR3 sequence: CATNLGPSGNTIYF. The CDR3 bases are TGTGCCACCAACCTCGGTCCCTCTGGAAACACCATATATTTT.

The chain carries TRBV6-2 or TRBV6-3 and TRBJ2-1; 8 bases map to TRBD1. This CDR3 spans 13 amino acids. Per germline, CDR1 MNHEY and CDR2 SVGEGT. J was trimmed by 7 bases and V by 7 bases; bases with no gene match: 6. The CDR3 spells CASTAGGRNEQFF. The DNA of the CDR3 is TGTGCCAGCACGGCAGGGGGCAGGAATGAGCAGTTCTTC.

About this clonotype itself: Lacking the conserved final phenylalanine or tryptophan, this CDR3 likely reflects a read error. The CDR3 sequence is CASSYSRTAVHYEQYS. The CDR3 DNA follows: TGTGCCAGCAGTTACTCGAGGACCGCAGTGCACTACGAGCAGTACTCC. The V and J genes are TRBV6-2 or TRBV6-3 and TRBJ2-7; D call uncertain. V was cut by 0 bases and J by 3 bases, with 15 bases left in between. This CDR3 is built from 16 residues. Per germline, CDR1 MNHEY and CDR2 SVGEGT.

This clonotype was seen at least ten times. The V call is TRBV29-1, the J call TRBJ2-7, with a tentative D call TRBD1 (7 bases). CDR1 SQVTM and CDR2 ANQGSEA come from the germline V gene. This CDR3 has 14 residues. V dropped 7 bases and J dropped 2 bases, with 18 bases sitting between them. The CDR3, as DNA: TGCAGCGCCCGGAGGGGACAGCTCCCCTACGAGCAGTACTTC. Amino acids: CSARRGQLPYEQYF.

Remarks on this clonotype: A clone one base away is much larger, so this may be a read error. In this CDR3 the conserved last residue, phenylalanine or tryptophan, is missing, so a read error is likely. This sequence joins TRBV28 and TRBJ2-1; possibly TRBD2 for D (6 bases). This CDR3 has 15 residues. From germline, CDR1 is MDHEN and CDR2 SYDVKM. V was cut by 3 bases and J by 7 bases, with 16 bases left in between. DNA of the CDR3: TGTGCCAGCAGTTTTAGGTTAGCGAGCGGGAATGAGCAGTTCTCC. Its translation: CASSFRLASGNEQFS.

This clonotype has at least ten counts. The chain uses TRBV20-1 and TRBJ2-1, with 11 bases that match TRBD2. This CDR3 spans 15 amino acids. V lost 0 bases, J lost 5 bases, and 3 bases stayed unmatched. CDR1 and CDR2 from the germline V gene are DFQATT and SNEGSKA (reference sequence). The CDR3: CSARELGLADNEQFF. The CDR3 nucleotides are TGCAGTGCTAGAGAGTTGGGACTAGCGGACAATGAGCAGTTCTTC.

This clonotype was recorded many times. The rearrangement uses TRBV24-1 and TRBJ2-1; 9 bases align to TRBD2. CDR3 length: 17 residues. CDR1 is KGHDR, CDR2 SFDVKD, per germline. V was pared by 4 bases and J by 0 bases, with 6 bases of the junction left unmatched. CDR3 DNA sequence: TGTGCCACCAGTGACATTGGACTAGCGAGCTCCTACAATGAGCAGTTCTTC. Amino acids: CATSDIGLASSYNEQFF.

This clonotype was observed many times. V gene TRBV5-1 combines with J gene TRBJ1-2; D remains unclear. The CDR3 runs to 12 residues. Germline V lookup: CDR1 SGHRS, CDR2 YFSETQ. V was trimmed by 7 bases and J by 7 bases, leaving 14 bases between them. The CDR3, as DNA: TGCGCCAGCGGGCCTAGCGCTCGTGGCTACACCTTC. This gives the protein CASGPSARGYTF.

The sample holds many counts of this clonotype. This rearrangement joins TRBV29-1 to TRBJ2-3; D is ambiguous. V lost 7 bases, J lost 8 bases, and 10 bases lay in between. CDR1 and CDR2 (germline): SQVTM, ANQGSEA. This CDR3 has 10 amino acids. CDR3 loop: CSADRGTQYF. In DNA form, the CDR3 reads TGCAGCGCCGACCGCGGTACGCAGTATTTT.

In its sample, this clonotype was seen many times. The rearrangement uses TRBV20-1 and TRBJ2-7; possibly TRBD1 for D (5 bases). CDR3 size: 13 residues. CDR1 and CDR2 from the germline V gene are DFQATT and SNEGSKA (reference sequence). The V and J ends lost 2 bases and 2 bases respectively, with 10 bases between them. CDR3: CSARRQGPYEQYF. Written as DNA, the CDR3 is TGCAGTGCTAGACGGCAGGGTCCCTACGAGCAGTACTTC.

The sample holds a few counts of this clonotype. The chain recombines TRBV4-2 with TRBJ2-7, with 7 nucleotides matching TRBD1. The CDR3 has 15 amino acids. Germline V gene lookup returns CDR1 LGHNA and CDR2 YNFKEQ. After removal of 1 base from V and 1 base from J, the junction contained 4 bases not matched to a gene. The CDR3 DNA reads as TGTGCCAGCAGCCAAGGAAGACAGGGATCCTACGAGCAGTACTTC. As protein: CASSQGRQGSYEQYF.

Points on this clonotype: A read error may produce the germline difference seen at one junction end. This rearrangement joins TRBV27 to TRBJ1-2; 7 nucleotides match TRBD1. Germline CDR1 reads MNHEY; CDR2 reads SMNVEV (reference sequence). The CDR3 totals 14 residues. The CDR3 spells CASSLSQGDYSYTF. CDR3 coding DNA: TGTGCCAGCAGTTTAAGCCAGGGGGACTATAGCTACACCTTC.

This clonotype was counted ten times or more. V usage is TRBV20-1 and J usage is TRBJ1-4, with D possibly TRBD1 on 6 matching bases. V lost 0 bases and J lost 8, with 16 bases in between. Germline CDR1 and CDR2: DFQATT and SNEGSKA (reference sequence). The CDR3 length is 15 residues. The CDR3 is CSARDSTGVGEKLFF. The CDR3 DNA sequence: TGCAGTGCTAGAGATTCGACAGGAGTAGGGGAAAAACTGTTTTTT.

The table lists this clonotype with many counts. The CDR3 loop reads CSAMREYGLEQYF. The CDR3 DNA is TGCAGTGCTATGCGGGAGTACGGTCTCGAGCAGTACTTC. The genes are TRBV20-1 and TRBJ2-7; TRBD2 aligns across 7 bases. CDR1 and CDR2 from the germline V gene are DFQATT and SNEGSKA (reference sequence). After removal of 4 bases from V and 6 bases from J, the junction contained 9 bases not matched to a gene. CDR3 length: 13 residues.

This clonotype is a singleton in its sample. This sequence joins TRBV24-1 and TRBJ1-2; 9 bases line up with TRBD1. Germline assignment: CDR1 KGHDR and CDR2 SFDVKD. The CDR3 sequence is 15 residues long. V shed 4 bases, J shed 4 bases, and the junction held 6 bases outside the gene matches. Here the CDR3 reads CATSDETGGSYGYTF. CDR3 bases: TGTGCCACCAGTGACGAAACAGGGGGCAGCTATGGCTACACCTTC.

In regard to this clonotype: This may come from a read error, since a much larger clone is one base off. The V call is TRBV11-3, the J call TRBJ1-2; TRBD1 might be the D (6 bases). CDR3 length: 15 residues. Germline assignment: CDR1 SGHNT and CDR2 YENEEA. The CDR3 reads CASSLDGGQHYGNTF. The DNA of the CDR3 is TGTGCCAGCAGCTTAGATGGAGGACAGCACTATGGCAACACCTTC.

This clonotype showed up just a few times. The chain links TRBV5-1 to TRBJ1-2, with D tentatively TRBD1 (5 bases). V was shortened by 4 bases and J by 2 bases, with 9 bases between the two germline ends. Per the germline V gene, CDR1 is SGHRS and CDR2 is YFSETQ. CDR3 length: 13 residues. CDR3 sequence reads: CASSVTGNYGYTF. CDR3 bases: TGCGCCAGCAGCGTTACAGGAAACTATGGCTACACCTTC.

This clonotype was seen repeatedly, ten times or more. The CDR3 loop reads CASSEPGLTRSSYEQYF. CDR3 nucleotide sequence: TGTGCCAGCAGTGAACCGGGACTTACCCGGAGCTCCTACGAGCAGTACTTC. The gene calls are TRBV25-1 and TRBJ2-7; the D gene is possibly TRBD2 (6 bases). In germline, CDR1 is MGHDK, CDR2 SYGVNS. Trimming removed 2 bases at V and 0 bases at J, with 17 bases between. This CDR3 contains 17 residues.

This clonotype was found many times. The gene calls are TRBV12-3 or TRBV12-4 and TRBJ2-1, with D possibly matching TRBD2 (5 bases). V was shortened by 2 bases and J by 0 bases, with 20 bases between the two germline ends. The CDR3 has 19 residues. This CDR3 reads CASSLYGKLEAGSYNEQFF. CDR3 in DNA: TGTGCCAGCAGTTTATACGGCAAACTGGAGGCCGGCTCCTACAATGAGCAGTTCTTC.

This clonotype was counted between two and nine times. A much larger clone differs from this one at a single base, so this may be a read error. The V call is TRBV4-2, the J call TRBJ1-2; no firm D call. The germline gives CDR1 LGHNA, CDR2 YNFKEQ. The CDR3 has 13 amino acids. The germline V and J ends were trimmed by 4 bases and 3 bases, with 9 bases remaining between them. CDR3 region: CASSRVTDYGYTF. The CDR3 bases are TGTGCCAGCAGCCGAGTAACAGACTATGGCTACACCTTC.

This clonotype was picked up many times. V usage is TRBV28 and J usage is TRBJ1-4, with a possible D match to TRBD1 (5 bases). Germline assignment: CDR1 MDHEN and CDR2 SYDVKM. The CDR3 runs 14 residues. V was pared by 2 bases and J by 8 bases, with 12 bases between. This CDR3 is CASSLVGVGEKLFF. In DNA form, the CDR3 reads TGTGCCAGCAGTTTAGTAGGGGTCGGGGAAAAACTGTTTTTT.

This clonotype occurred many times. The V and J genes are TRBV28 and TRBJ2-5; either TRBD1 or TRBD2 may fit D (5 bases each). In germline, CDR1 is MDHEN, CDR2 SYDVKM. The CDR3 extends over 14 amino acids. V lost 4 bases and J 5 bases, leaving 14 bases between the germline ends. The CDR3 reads CASSSNRDEETQYF. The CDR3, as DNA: TGTGCCAGCAGTTCCAATCGGGACGAGGAGACCCAGTACTTC.

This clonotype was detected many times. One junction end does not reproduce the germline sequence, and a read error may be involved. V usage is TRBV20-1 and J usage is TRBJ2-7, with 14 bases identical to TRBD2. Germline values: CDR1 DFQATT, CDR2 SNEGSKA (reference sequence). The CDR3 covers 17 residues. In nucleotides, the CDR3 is TGCAGTGCCAGAGGGGGACTAGCGGGAGTATCCTCGCGCGAGCAGTACTTC. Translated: CSARGGLAGVSSREQYF.

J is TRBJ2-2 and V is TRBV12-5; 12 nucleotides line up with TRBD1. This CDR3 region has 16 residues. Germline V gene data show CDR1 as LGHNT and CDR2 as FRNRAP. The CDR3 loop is CASSLRGQGAIGELFF. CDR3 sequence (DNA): TGTGCCAGCAGTTTGCGGGGACAGGGGGCTATCGGGGAGCTGTTTTTT.

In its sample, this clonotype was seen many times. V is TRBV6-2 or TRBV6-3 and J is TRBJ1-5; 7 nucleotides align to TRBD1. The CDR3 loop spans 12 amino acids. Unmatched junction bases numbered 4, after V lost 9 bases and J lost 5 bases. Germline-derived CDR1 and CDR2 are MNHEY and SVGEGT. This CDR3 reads CASSRGYQPQHF. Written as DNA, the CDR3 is TGTGCCAGTTCCAGGGGGTATCAGCCCCAGCATTTT.